Here is one TCR beta chain with its context. This record belongs to a study of cytomegalovirus exposure and HLA in healthy donors. Profiled with immunoSEQ multiplex PCR; TCRdb holds only in-frame clones, not every one. The table shows about 86,000 clones, with approximately 93% occurring only once. Germline V gene data show CDR1 as SGHTS and CDR2 as YDEGEE. There are 11 residues in the CDR3. Trimming shortened V by 7 bases and J by 5 bases, and 10 bases separated the two germline ends. Sequencing input: PBMCs. The source is a man aged 18 to 35 in good health and CMV-seronegative. This chain joins TRBV5-8 and TRBJ2-7; D remains unclear. CDR3 residues: CASDLGDEQYF. CDR3 coding DNA: TGTGCCAGCGACCTAGGAGACGAGCAGTACTTC.